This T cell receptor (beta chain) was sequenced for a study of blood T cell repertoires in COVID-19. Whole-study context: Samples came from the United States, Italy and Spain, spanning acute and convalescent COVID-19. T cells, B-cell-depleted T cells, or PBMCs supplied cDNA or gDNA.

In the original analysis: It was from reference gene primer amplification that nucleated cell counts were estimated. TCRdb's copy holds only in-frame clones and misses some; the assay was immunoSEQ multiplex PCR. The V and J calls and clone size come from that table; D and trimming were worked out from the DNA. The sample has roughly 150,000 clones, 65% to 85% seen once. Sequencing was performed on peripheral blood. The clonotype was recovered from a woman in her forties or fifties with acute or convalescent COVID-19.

The CDR3 DNA reads TGTGCCAGTAGTATCCGACAGGCGGTCACTGAAGCTTTCTTT. It is translated as CASSIRQAVTEAFF. This chain connects TRBV19 to TRBJ1-1; tentatively, D is TRBD1 (6 bases). The CDR3 sequence is 14 residues long. Germline V lookup: CDR1 LNHDA, CDR2 SQIVND (reference sequence). With 3 bases removed from V and 4 bases from J, the gap between germline ends came to 12 bases.